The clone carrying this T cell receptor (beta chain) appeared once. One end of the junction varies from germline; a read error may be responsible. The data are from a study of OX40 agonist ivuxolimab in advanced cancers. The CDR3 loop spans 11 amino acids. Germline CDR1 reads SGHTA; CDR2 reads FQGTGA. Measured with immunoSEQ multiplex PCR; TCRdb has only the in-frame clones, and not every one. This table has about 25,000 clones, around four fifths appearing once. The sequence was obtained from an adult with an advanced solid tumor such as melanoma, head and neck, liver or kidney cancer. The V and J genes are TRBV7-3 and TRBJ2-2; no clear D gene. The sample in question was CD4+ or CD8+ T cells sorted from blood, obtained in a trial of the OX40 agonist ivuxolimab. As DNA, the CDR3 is TGTGCCCGCAGCGTGGGCGGGGAGCTGTTTTTT. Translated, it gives CARSVGGELFF.